This T cell receptor beta chain was found in a study of cytomegalovirus exposure and HLA in healthy donors. Study context: Counted in an early data release were 65 million to 100 million unique TCRs from HLA-typed donors.

A remark on this clone: The antigen is unknown.

Study outcomes and limitations: Researchers reported in a later analysis that a missense DCLRE1C variant was tied to TCR beta V- and J-gene trimming. Reports indicate that TCR beta sequences accurately predicted the HLA-A and HLA-B alleles of most subjects.

Primers included in the PCR were 60 Vbeta and 13 Jbeta primers. Profiled with immunoSEQ multiplex PCR; TCRdb holds only in-frame clones, not every one. This sample carries about 150,000 clones, over 60% of them seen once, and the ten largest clones take approximately 2%. From germline, CDR1 is SGHTA and CDR2 FQGNSA. With 5 bases removed from V and 12 bases from J, the gap between germline ends came to 17 bases. This CDR3 has 13 amino acids. The TCR comes from a man aged 40-49 years in good health and CMV-seronegative. What was sequenced was PBMCs. The chain carries TRBV7-2 and TRBJ2-1; TRBD2 might be the D (7 bases). CDR3 sequence reads: CASSETSARGQFF. The CDR3 DNA follows: TGTGCCAGCAGCGAAACTAGCGCCAGGGGGCAGTTCTTC.